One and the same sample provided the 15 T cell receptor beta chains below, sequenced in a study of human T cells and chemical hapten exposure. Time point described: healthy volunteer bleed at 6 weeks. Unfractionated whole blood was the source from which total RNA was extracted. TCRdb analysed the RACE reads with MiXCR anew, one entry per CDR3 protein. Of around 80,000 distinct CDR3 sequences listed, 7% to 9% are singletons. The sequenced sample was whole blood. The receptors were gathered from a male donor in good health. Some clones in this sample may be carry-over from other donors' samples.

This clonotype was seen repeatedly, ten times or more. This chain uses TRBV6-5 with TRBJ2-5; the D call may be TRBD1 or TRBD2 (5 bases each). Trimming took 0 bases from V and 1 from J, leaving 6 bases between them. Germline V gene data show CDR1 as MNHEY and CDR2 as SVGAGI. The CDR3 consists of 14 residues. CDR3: CASSYSGPQETQYF. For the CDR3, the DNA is TGTGCCAGCAGTTACTCGGGACCCCAAGAGACCCAGTACTTC.

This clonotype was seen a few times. The CDR3 loop is CASRTGIYTEAFF. CDR3 sequence (DNA): TGTGCCAGCAGGACAGGGATCTACACTGAAGCTTTCTTT. This chain connects TRBV14 to TRBJ1-1; the match to TRBD1 covers 7 bases. The germline V gene encodes CDR1 SGHDN and CDR2 FVKESK. The J segment lost 3 bases and the V segment lost 6 bases, leaving 4 bases of the junction unmatched. This CDR3 is 13 amino acids long.

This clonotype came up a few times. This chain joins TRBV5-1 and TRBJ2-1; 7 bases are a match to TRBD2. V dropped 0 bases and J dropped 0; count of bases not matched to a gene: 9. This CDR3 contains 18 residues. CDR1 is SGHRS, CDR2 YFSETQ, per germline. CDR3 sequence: CASSLGLAGTHSYNEQFF. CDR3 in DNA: TGCGCCAGCAGCTTGGGATTAGCGGGCACCCACTCCTACAATGAGCAGTTCTTC. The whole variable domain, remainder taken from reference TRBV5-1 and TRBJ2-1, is KAGVTQTPRYLIKTRGQQVTLSCSPISGHRSVSWYQQTPGQGLQFLFEYFSETQRNKGNFPGRFSGRQFSNSRSEMNVSTLELGDSALYLCASSLGLAGTHSYNEQFFGPGTRLTVL.

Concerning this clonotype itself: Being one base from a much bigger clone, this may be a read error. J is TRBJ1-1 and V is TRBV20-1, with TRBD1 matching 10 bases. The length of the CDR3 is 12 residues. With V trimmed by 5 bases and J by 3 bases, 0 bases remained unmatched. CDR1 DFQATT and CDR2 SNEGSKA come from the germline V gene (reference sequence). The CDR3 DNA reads TGCAGTGCTGGGACAGGGGACACTGAAGCTTTCTTT. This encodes CSAGTGDTEAFF.

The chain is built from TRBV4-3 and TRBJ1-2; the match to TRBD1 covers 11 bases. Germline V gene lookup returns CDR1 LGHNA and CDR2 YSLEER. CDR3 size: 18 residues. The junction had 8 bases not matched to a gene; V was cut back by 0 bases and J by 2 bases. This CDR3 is CASSQDGDRGNLNYGYTF. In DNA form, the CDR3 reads TGCGCCAGCAGCCAAGACGGGGACAGGGGGAACTTAAACTATGGCTACACCTTC.

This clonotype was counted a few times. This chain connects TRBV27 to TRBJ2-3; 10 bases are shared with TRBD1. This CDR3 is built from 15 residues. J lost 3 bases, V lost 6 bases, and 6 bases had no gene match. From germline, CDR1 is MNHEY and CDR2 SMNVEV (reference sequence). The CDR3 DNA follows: TGTGCCAGCAGGAAGACAGGGGGCCTTACAGATACGCAGTATTTT. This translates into CASRKTGGLTDTQYF.

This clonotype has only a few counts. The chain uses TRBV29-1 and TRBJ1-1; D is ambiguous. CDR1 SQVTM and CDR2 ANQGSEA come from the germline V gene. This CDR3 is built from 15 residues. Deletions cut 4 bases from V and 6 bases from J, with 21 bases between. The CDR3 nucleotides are TGCAGCGTTGGGGTGCGGGATGGAGGGAAGCCTGAAGCTTTCTTT. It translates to CSVGVRDGGKPEAFF.

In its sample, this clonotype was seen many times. The CDR3 sequence: CASSDLGTGYNEQFF. DNA of the CDR3: TGTGCCAGCAGTGACCTTGGGACCGGGTACAATGAGCAGTTCTTC. The rearrangement uses TRBV2 and TRBJ2-1, with D perhaps being TRBD1 or TRBD2 (5 bases each). Germline values: CDR1 SNHLY, CDR2 FYNNEI. This CDR3 is 15 amino acids long. V was pared by 3 bases and J by 4 bases, with 13 bases between.

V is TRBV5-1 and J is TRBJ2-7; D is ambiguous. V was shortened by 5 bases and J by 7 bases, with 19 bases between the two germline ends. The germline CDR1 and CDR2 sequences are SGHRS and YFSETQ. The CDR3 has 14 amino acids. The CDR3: CASRGSRARTEQYF. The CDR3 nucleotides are TGCGCCAGCAGAGGATCCAGAGCCCGTACGGAGCAGTACTTC.

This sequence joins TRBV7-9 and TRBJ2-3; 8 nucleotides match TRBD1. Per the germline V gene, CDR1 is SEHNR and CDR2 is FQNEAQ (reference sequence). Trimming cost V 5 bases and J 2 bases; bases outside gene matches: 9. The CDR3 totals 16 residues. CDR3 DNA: TGTGCCAGCAGCCCCCAGACAGGGGCCAACACAGATACGCAGTATTTT. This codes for CASSPQTGANTDTQYF.

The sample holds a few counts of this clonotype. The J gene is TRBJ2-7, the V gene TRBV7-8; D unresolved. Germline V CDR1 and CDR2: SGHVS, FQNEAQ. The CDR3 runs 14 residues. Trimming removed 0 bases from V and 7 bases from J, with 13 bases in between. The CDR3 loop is CASSLAVADREQYF. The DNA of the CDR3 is TGTGCCAGCAGCTTAGCGGTGGCGGACCGTGAGCAGTACTTC. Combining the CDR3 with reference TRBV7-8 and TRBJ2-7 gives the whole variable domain GAGVSQSPRYKVAKRGQDVALRCDPISGHVSLFWYQQALGQGPEFLTYFQNEAQLDKSGLPSDRFFAERPEGSVSTLKIQRTQQEDSAVYLCASSLAVADREQYFGPGTRLTVT.

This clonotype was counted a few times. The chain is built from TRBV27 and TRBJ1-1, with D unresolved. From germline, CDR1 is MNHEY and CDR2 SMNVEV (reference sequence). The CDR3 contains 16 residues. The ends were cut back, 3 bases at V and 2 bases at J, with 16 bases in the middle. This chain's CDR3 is CASSFSRGLLNTEAFF. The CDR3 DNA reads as TGTGCCAGCAGTTTCTCCCGTGGACTGCTTAACACTGAAGCTTTCTTT.

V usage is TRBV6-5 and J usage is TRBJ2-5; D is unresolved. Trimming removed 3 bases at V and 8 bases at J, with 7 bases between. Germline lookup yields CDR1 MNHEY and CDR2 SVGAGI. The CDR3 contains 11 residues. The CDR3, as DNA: TGTGCCAGCAGTTATTGGAGAACCCAGTACTTC. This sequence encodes CASSYWRTQYF.

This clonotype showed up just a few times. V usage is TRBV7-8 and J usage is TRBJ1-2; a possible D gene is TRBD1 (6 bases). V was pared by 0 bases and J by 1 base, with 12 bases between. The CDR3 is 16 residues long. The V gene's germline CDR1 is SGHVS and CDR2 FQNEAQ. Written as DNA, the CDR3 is TGTGCCAGCAGCTTAGCGACAGGACACCTTAACTATGGCTACACCTTC. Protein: CASSLATGHLNYGYTF.

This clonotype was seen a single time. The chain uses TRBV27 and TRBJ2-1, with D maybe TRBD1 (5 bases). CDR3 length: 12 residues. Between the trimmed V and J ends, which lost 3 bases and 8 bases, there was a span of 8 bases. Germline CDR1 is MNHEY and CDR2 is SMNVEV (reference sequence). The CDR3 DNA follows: TGTGCCAGCAGTTTGGGGCAGGATGAGCAGTTCTTC. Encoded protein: CASSLGQDEQFF.